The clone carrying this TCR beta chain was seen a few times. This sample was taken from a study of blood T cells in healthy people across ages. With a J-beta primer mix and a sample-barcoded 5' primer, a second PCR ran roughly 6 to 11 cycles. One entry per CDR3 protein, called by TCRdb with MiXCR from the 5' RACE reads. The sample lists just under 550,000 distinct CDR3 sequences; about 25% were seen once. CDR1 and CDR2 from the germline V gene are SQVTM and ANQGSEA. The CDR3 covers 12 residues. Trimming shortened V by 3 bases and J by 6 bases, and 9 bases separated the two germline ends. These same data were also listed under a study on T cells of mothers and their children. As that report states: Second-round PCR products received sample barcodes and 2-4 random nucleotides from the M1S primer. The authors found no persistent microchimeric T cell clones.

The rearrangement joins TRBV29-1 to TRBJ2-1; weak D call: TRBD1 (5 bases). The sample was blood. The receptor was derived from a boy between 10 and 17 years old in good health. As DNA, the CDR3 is TGCAGCGTTGAGAGACAGCCCAATGAGCAGTTCTTC. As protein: CSVERQPNEQFF.